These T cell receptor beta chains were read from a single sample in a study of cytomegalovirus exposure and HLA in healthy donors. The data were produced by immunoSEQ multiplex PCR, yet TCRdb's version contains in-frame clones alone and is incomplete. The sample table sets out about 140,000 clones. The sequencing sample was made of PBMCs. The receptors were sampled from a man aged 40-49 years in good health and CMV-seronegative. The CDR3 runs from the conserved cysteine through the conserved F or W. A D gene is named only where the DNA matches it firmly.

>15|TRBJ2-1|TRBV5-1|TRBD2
CASSGDQTGGNEQFF
TGCGCCAGCAGCGGGGACCAGACGGGGGGCAATGAGCAGTTCTTC
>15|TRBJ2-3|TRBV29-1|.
CSSVGGAAGTDTQYF
TGCAGCTCTGTAGGGGGGGCCGCCGGCACAGATACGCAGTATTTT
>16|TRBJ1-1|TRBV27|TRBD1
CASSLTSGGAGTEAFF
TGTGCCAGCAGTTTGACCTCAGGGGGCGCGGGGACTGAAGCTTTCTTT
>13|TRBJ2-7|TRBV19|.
CASSLAASYEQYF
TGTGCCAGTAGTTTGGCCGCCTCCTACGAGCAGTACTTC
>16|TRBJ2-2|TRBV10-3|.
CAISDPTRMNTGELFF
TGTGCCATCAGTGACCCGACACGGATGAACACCGGGGAGCTGTTTTTT
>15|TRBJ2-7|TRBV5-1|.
CASSPRQDRGYEQYF
TGCGCCAGCAGCCCCAGACAGGATAGGGGCTACGAGCAGTACTTC
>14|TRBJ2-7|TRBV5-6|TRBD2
CASTTGGVYYEQYF
TGTGCCAGCACCACCGGGGGGGTCTACTACGAGCAGTACTTC
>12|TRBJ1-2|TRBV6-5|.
CASSYPSGGYTF
TGTGCCAGCAGTTACCCGTCGGGGGGCTACACCTTC
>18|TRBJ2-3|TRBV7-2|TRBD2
CASSNGGGASHSTDTQYF
TGTGCCAGCAGCAATGGGGGGGGAGCCTCCCATAGCACAGATACGCAGTATTTT
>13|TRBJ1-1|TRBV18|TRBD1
CASSPGQDQWAFF
TGTGCCAGCTCACCAGGACAGGATCAATGGGCTTTCTTT
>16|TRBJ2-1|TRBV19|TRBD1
CASSSRTGATHNEQFF
TGTGCCAGTAGTTCACGGACAGGTGCGACGCACAATGAGCAGTTCTTC
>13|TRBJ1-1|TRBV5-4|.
CASSLFGGAEAFF
TGTGCCAGCAGCTTGTTCGGAGGGGCTGAAGCTTTCTTT
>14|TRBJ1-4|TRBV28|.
CASSLPHASEKLFF
TGTGCCAGCAGTTTACCTCATGCCAGTGAAAAACTGTTTTTT
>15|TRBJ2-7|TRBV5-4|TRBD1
CASSTKQGAWDEQYF
TGTGCCAGCAGCACCAAACAGGGGGCGTGGGACGAGCAGTACTTC
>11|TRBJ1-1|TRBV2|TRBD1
CASVGTGVAFF
TGTGCCAGCGTCGGGACAGGGGTAGCTTTCTTT
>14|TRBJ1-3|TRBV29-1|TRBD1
CSARTGASGNTIYF
TGCAGCGCCCGGACAGGAGCCTCTGGAAACACCATATATTTT
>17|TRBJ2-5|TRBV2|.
CASSGSPGHVYQETQYF
TGTGCCAGCAGTGGGTCTCCGGGACATGTGTACCAAGAGACCCAGTACTTC
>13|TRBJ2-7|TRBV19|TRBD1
CASSRTGPYEQYF
TGTGCCAGTAGCCGGACAGGACCCTACGAGCAGTACTTC
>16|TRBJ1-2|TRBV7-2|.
CASSLAGTPTSYGYTF
TGTGCCAGCAGCTTGGCCGGGACACCCACCTCCTATGGCTACACCTTC
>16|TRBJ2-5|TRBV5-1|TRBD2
CASSPLSGGAEETQYF
TGCGCCAGCAGCCCCCTTAGCGGGGGGGCCGAAGAGACCCAGTACTTC
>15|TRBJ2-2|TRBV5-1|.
CASSFGGRNTGELFF
TGCGCCAGCAGCTTTGGGGGGAGAAACACCGGGGAGCTGTTTTTT
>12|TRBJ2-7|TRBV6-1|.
CASKGQGNEQYF
TGTGCCAGCAAGGGGCAGGGTAACGAGCAGTACTTC
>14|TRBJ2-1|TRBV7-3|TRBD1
CASSPRDRGNEQFF
TGTGCCAGCAGCCCCCGGGACAGGGGCAATGAGCAGTTCTTC
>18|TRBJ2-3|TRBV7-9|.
CASSLETPWAGSTDTQYF
TGTGCCAGCAGCTTAGAGACACCATGGGCCGGAAGCACAGATACGCAGTATTTT
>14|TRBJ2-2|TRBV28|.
CASPVGRSSGELFF
TGTGCCAGCCCGGTGGGGAGGAGTTCCGGGGAGCTGTTTTTT
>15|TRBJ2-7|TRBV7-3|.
CASSPVGGHGYEQYF
TGTGCCAGCAGCCCCGTCGGGGGGCACGGATACGAGCAGTACTTC
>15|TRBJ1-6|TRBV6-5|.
CASSYGQRSNSPLHF
TGTGCCAGCAGTTACGGACAGCGCAGTAATTCACCCCTCCACTTT
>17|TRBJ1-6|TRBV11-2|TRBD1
CASSLVEGAAYNSPLHF
TGTGCCAGCAGCTTAGTGGAGGGGGCCGCCTATAATTCACCCCTCCACTTT
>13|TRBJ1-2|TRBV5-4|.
CASSPDTNYGYTF
TGTGCCAGCAGCCCCGACACTAACTATGGCTACACCTTC
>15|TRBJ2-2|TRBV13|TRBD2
CASSSRTSVYGELFF
TGTGCCAGCAGCTCCCGGACTAGCGTTTACGGGGAGCTGTTTTTT
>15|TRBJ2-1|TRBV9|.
CASSVGQWAFNEQFF
TGTGCCAGCAGCGTAGGACAGTGGGCCTTTAATGAGCAGTTCTTC
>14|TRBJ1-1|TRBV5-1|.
CASSLSGVDTEAFF
TGCGCCAGCAGCTTGTCGGGGGTCGACACTGAAGCTTTCTTT
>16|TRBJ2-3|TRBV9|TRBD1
CASSVGRGTNTDTQYF
TGTGCCAGCAGCGTAGGCAGGGGGACCAACACAGATACGCAGTATTTT
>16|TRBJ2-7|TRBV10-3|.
CATSSLPSGYGYEQYF
TGTGCCACCTCCTCCCTCCCATCAGGGTATGGCTACGAGCAGTACTTC
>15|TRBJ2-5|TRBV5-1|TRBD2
CASSSDSGGAETQYF
TGCGCCAGCAGCTCGGATAGCGGGGGGGCCGAGACCCAGTACTTC
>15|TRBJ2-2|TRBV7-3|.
CASSLGDRNTGELFF
TGTGCCAGCAGCCTAGGAGACCGCAACACCGGGGAGCTGTTTTTT
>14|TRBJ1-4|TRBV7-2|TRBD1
CASSIQGGNEKLFF
TGTGCCAGCAGCATCCAGGGGGGTAATGAAAAACTGTTTTTT
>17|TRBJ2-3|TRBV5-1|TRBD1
CASSSVLRTGLTDTQYF
TGCGCCAGCAGCAGTGTTCTAAGGACAGGGCTCACAGATACGCAGTATTTT
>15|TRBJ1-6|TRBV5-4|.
CASRRDPGGNSPLHF
TGTGCCAGCCGACGTGATCCGGGGGGGAATTCACCCCTCCACTTT
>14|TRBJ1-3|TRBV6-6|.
CASSYSRGRDTIYF
TGTGCCAGCAGTTACTCGAGAGGGAGGGACACCATATATTTT
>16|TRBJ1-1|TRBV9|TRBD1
CASSPGQGARRTEAFF
TGTGCCAGCAGCCCGGGACAGGGGGCGCGAAGGACTGAAGCTTTCTTT
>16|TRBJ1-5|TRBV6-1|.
CASSEWGGPGNQPQHF
TGTGCCAGCAGTGAATGGGGGGGGCCGGGCAATCAGCCCCAGCATTTT
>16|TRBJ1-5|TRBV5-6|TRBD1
CASSLGQGGLNQPQHF
TGTGCCAGCAGCTTGGGACAGGGAGGTCTCAATCAGCCCCAGCATTTT
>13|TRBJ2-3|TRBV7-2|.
CASSRPGRDTQYF
TGTGCCAGCAGCCGACCAGGAAGAGATACGCAGTATTTT
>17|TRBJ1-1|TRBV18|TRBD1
CASSQTMTGTGRTEAFF
TGTGCCAGCTCACAAACTATGACCGGGACAGGGCGGACTGAAGCTTTCTTT
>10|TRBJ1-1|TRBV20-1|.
CSAPRGEAFF
TGCAGTGCTCCCAGAGGTGAAGCTTTCTTT
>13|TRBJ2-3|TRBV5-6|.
CASRIQGMDTQYF
TGTGCCAGCAGGATACAGGGAATGGATACGCAGTATTTT
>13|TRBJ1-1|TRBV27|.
CASSPGGNTEAFF
TGTGCCAGCAGTCCGGGTGGGAACACTGAAGCTTTCTTT
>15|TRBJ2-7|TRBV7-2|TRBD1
CASSRQGTGLDEQYF
TGTGCCAGCAGCAGACAAGGGACAGGGCTCGACGAGCAGTACTTC
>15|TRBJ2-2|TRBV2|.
CASSGQEGHTGELFF
TGTGCCAGCTCCGGACAGGAGGGTCACACCGGGGAGCTGTTTTTT
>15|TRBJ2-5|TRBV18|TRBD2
CASSPGTSGEETQYF
TGTGCCAGCTCACCAGGGACTAGCGGGGAAGAGACCCAGTACTTC
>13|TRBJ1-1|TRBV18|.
CASSRTENTEAFF
TGTGCCAGCTCACGCACAGAGAACACTGAAGCTTTCTTT
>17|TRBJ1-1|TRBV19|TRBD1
CASRKTRGQGMNTEAFF
TGTGCCAGTAGGAAAACCCGGGGACAGGGGATGAACACTGAAGCTTTCTTT
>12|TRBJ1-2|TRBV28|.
CASSRGLPGYTF
TGTGCCAGCAGTCGAGGACTGCCTGGCTACACCTTC
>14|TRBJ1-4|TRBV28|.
CASHWAQDNEKLFF
TGTGCCAGCCATTGGGCGCAGGATAATGAAAAACTGTTTTTT